The subject of this entry is one T cell receptor (beta chain). Antigen: not known. These data originate in a study of identical twins. V lost 6 bases and J lost 0, with 9 bases in between. The CDR3 has 15 amino acids. Per germline, CDR1 SGHTA and CDR2 FQGNSA. TCRdb re-derived calls from the 5' RACE reads in MiXCR, one entry per CDR3 protein. The sample records 450,000 or so distinct CDR3 sequences, 20% to 25% being singletons. Study-level findings and limits: Partly confounded zero-insertion analyses could result from invariant MAIT and iNKT cells.

This sample also appeared in a second study, on T cells expressing NK-cell markers. This second report adds: Dominant NKG2C+ clonotypes accounted for roughly 1.0-8% of CD8+ T cells in about six donors. There were a handful of donors in whom these clonotypes also led the CD3+CD56-NKG2C+ fraction.

This clonotype was obtained from a woman younger than 35 in good health. The sequenced material came from CD4+ T cells sorted from blood. The chain employs TRBV7-2 and TRBJ2-6; possible D gene TRBD2, 5 bases. The CDR3 protein is CASSRRGSGANVLTF. The CDR3 coding sequence is TGTGCCAGCAGTCGCCGGGGCTCTGGGGCCAACGTCCTGACTTTC.